This T cell receptor (beta chain) was sequenced during a study of identical twins. This clonotype occurred a few times. As yet, its antigen is unknown. Notes on the study in general: Out-of-frame alpha sequences common to twins exhibited a surplus of low generation probability. Its conclusions, products of cross-sectional statistical analysis, did not come from following the same donors. Reduced insertions were recorded for abundant cord blood beta clonotypes, with no such pattern in memory repertoires.

TCRdb ran MiXCR on the 5' RACE reads and lists one entry per CDR3 protein. The data contain over 250,000 distinct CDR3 sequences, less than 9.5% of them seen just once; the ten biggest clones take up 7% to 8.5%. CDR1 and CDR2 from the germline V gene are MNHEY and SMNVEV (reference sequence). After removal of 0 bases from V and 1 base from J, the junction contained 5 bases not matched to a gene. This CDR3 region has 17 residues. The same sample was also studied in work on yellow fever vaccine responses in identical twins.

The clonotype was recovered from a woman aged 18-29 years in good health. The chain links TRBV27 to TRBJ2-1; TRBD2 aligns across 8 bases. Material for sequencing was CD8+ T cells sorted from blood. The CDR3 DNA reads TGTGCCAGCAGTTTATCTGTACTAGCGGCTTCCTACAATGAGCAGTTCTTC. This sequence encodes CASSLSVLAASYNEQFF.